The 16 T cell receptor beta chains in this list originate from one sample, sequenced in a study of blood T cell repertoires in COVID-19. Sequenced by immunoSEQ multiplex PCR; TCRdb stores in-frame clones only, minus some. Of some 150,000 clones in the sample, 80% to 90% are singletons; the top ten hold about 1.6%. The sequencing sample was made of peripheral blood. The receptors were gathered from a woman in her fifties or sixties with acute or convalescent COVID-19.

The chain is built from TRBV19 and TRBJ2-3; 11 nucleotides agree with TRBD1. Looked up from germline, CDR1 is LNHDA and CDR2 is SQIVND (reference sequence). J gave up 3 bases and V 7 bases, and 3 bases lay outside the gene matches. The CDR3 is made up of 14 amino acids. As DNA, the CDR3 is TGTGCCAGTACAGGGACAGGGGGGACAGATACGCAGTATTTT. Translation gives CASTGTGGTDTQYF.

The chain carries TRBV6-5 and TRBJ1-1; D gene unclear. The CDR3 sequence is 13 residues long. Between the trimmed V and J ends, which lost 6 bases and 11 bases, there was a span of 19 bases. Germline CDR1 and CDR2: MNHEY and SVGAGI. CDR3 sequence: CASRLDTNRKAFF. CDR3 bases: TGTGCCAGCAGACTTGACACCAATCGAAAGGCTTTCTTT.

A single count supports this clone. The rearrangement uses TRBV28 and TRBJ1-2, with D hard to call. From germline, CDR1 is MDHEN and CDR2 SYDVKM. The CDR3 is 12 amino acids. The V gene lost 4 bases and the J gene lost 8 bases, with 11 bases spanning the gap. As DNA, the CDR3 is TGTGCCAGCAGTTCTCTAAATTCGGGCTACACCTTC. It encodes CASSSLNSGYTF.

This chain links TRBV9 with TRBJ1-3; 7 bases fit TRBD1. J lost 3 bases, V lost 3 bases, and 9 bases had no gene match. CDR3 length: 16 residues. CDR1 is SGDLS, CDR2 YYNGEE, per germline. Here the CDR3 DNA reads TGTGCCAGCAGCGAGAGCCCGAGGGACAGTGGAAACACCATATATTTT. This gives the protein CASSESPRDSGNTIYF.

This chain links TRBV16 with TRBJ2-7; possibly TRBD1 for D (6 bases). The germline V and J ends were trimmed by 4 bases and 2 bases, with 9 bases remaining between them. The CDR3 loop spans 13 amino acids. The germline gives CDR1 KGHSY, CDR2 FQNENV. The CDR3 region has the DNA TGTGCCAGCAGCCCCGGGACACCCTACGAGCAGTACTTC. This codes for CASSPGTPYEQYF.

The chain is built from TRBV3-1 (or the pseudogene TRBV3-2) and TRBJ2-7, with 13 nucleotides matching TRBD2. The V gene end was trimmed by 4 bases and the J gene end by 5 bases; junction bases not matched to a gene: 8. Germline V CDR1 and CDR2: LGHDT, YNNKEL (reference sequence). The CDR3 contains 16 residues. CDR3 amino acids: CASSPTSGGARDEQYF. As DNA, the CDR3 is TGTGCCAGCAGCCCAACTAGCGGGGGGGCCAGGGACGAGCAGTACTTC.

This chain joins TRBV7-2 and TRBJ2-1, with 8 bases aligning to TRBD2. CDR3 length equals 14 residues. From germline, CDR1 is SGHTA and CDR2 FQGNSA. With V trimmed by 5 bases and J by 8 bases, 8 bases remained unmatched. The CDR3: CASSTGLEVDEQFF. CDR3 bases: TGTGCCAGCAGCACGGGACTAGAGGTCGATGAGCAGTTCTTC.

This chain uses TRBV6-1 with TRBJ2-3; 8 nucleotides line up with TRBD2. Trimming cost V 4 bases and J 3 bases; bases outside gene matches: 9. The CDR3 covers 16 residues. CDR1 is MNHNS, CDR2 SASEGT, per germline. The CDR3 coding sequence is TGTGCCAGCAGTGGTTCCCGTTCGGGGGGGACAGATACGCAGTATTTT. Translating gives CASSGSRSGGTDTQYF.

The gene calls are TRBV12-5 and TRBJ2-2, with TRBD1 identical over 9 bases. This CDR3 has 17 residues. From germline, CDR1 is LGHNT and CDR2 FRNRAP. V trimming: 4 bases; J trimming: 4 bases; junction bases outside the gene matches: 10. In nucleotides, the CDR3 is TGTGCTAGTGGTTGGTGGACAGGGGAGTACTTCACCGGGGAGCTGTTTTTT. Its translation is CASGWWTGEYFTGELFF. The full variable domain, completed using reference TRBV12-5 and TRBJ2-2, is DARVTQTPRHKVTEMGQEVTMRCQPILGHNTVFWYRQTMMQGLELLAYFRNRAPLDDSGMPKDRFSAEMPDATLATLKIQPSEPRDSAVYFCASGWWTGEYFTGELFFGEGSRLTVL.

The chain is built from TRBV5-1 and TRBJ1-1; 7 positions match TRBD1. V shed 5 bases, J shed 0 bases, and the junction held 7 bases outside the gene matches. The CDR3 consists of 15 residues. The germline CDR1 and CDR2 sequences are SGHRS and YFSETQ. CDR3 amino acids: CASRRDRALNTEAFF. The CDR3 DNA reads TGCGCCAGCAGGCGAGACAGGGCCCTGAACACTGAAGCTTTCTTT.

The chain combines TRBV28 with TRBJ2-2; TRBD1 matches 8 bases. Germline V gene lookup returns CDR1 MDHEN and CDR2 SYDVKM. V lost 6 bases, J lost 4 bases, and 7 bases stayed unmatched. The CDR3 is made up of 15 amino acids. The CDR3 DNA sequence: TGTGCCAGCAGGATCCCCCAGGGGGCCACCGGGGAGCTGTTTTTT. Protein: CASRIPQGATGELFF.

The chain has TRBV18 and TRBJ2-1; 7 bases fit TRBD1. Looked up from germline, CDR1 is KGHSH and CDR2 is LQKENI. V gave up 7 bases and J gave up 5 bases; unmatched junction bases: 11. The CDR3 runs 15 residues. The CDR3 spells CASFTRQGFDNEQFF. The CDR3 nucleotides are TGTGCCAGCTTCACCAGACAGGGTTTCGACAATGAGCAGTTCTTC.

This clone appeared a single time. The chain couples TRBV10-3 to TRBJ1-2, with a weak D call TRBD1 (5 bases). This CDR3 is built from 11 residues. Germline V gene sequence: CDR1 ENHRY, CDR2 SYGVKD. V was cut by 9 bases and J by 4 bases, with 9 bases left in between. CDR3 sequence: CAIGGIYGYTF. The DNA of the CDR3 is TGTGCCATTGGGGGGATCTATGGCTACACCTTC.

The gene calls are TRBV25-1 and TRBJ1-1; D is perhaps TRBD1 (5 bases). Trimming removed 6 bases from V and 1 base from J, with 12 bases in between. Germline V gene lookup returns CDR1 MGHDK and CDR2 SYGVNS. The CDR3 runs to 14 residues. In DNA, the CDR3 is TGTGCCAGCAGCCGCCAGGGCCAGAACACTGAAGCTTTCTTT. This codes for CASSRQGQNTEAFF.

This sequence joins TRBV6-5 and TRBJ1-1; the D is unclear. Trimming removed 2 bases from V and 7 bases from J, with 11 bases in between. CDR1 is MNHEY and CDR2 is SVGAGI in the germline V gene. The CDR3 has 13 residues. CDR3 sequence: CASSYGMRLEAFF. CDR3 DNA sequence: TGTGCCAGCAGTTACGGAATGCGGCTTGAAGCTTTCTTT.

The J gene is TRBJ1-4, the V gene TRBV30; 7 nucleotides line up with TRBD1. After removal of 4 bases from V and 5 bases from J, the junction contained 7 bases not matched to a gene. The germline CDR1 and CDR2 sequences are GTSNPN and SVGIG (reference sequence). This CDR3 contains 14 residues. The CDR3 here is CAWTKDRSNEKLFF. Here the CDR3 DNA reads TGTGCCTGGACCAAGGACAGGTCAAATGAAAAACTGTTTTTT.